This T cell receptor (beta chain) was captured in a study of T cell repertoires in cytomegalovirus infection. Overall study context: Matching HLA type and CMV infection were both indicated by public TCR beta signatures. Study observations and caveats: Carriers of CMV plus the relevant HLA were identified by cumulative public TCR beta family frequency.

This clonotype appeared a single time. Antigen specificity is unknown. CDR3 length: 14 amino acids. V lost 2 bases and J lost 0, with 5 bases in between. Per germline, CDR1 LNHDA and CDR2 SQIVND (reference sequence). MiXCR was run by TCRdb on the reads, yielding one entry per CDR3 protein. Of approximately 500,000 distinct CDR3 sequences listed, more than 25% were seen once; the top ten hold roughly an eighth. The TCR originated in a human donor in good health (CMV status not recorded). Some clones in this sample may be carry-over from other donors' samples. The chain recombines TRBV19 with TRBJ2-1; D is ambiguous. What was sequenced was PBMCs. CDR3 region: CASSISASYNEQFF. DNA for the CDR3: TGTGCCAGTAGTATAAGCGCCTCCTACAATGAGCAGTTCTTC.